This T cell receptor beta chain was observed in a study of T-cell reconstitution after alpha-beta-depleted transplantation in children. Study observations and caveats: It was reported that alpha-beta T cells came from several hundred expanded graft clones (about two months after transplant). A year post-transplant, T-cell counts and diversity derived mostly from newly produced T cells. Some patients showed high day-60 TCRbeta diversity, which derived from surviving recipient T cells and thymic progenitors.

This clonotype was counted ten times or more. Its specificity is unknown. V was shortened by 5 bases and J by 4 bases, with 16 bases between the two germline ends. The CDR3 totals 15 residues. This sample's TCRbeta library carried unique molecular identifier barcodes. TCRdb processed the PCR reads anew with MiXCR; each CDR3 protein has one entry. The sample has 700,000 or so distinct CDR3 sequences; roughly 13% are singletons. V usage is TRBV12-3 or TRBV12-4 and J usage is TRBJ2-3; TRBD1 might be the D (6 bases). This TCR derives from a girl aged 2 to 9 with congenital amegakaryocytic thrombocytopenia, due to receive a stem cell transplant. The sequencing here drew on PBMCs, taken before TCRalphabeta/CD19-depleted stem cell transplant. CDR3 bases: TGTGCCAGCAGTCGGGACAACTCAAGGGCAGATACGCAGTATTTT. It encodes CASSRDNSRADTQYF.